This T cell receptor beta chain came from a study of identical twins. TCRdb analysed the 5' RACE reads with MiXCR anew, one entry per CDR3 protein. The profile shows under 900,000 distinct CDR3 sequences, about 20% of them singletons. Only one count was recorded for this clonotype. This CDR3 has 12 amino acids. Germline CDR1 reads DFQATT; CDR2 reads SNEGSKA (reference sequence). The ends were cut back, 6 bases at V and 5 bases at J, with 13 bases in the middle. In addition, the sample was reused for a study of T cells expressing NK-cell markers. That work states: Sorted CD3+CD56+NKG2C+, CD3+CD56+NKG2C- and CD3+CD56-NKG2C+ T-cell subsets were beta-chain profiled.

This chain connects TRBV20-1 to TRBJ1-1; no definite D call. The clonotype was recovered from a woman between 18 and 30 years old in good health. Sequenced: PBMCs. The DNA for the CDR3 is TGCAGTGCCCGAGTGGAGTGGACTGAAGCTTTCTTT. Encoded protein: CSARVEWTEAFF.